This entry concerns a single TCR beta chain. Its specificity is not known. Amplification used 60 Vbeta primers and 13 Jbeta primers. The method was immunoSEQ multiplex PCR; TCRdb's version includes in-frame clones alone and lacks a portion of them. Seen here are about 130,000 clones, roughly 68% observed once, and the top ten hold 5.8%. This sample is drawn from a study of cytomegalovirus exposure and HLA in healthy donors. Findings and limits, study-wide: The authors later found HLA-associated TCR beta chains more clonally expanded than equally common others.

Sequenced sample: PBMCs. This TCR derives from a woman in her forties or fifties in good health and CMV-seropositive.

The CDR3 loop is CASSLKPQAGNQPQHF. As DNA, the CDR3 is TGTGCCAGCAGTTTAAAGCCCCAGGCAGGCAATCAGCCCCAGCATTTT. The V call is TRBV6-5, the J call TRBJ1-5; the D is unclear. The ends were cut back, 4 bases at V and 2 bases at J, with 15 bases in the middle. Germline V CDR1 and CDR2: MNHEY, SVGAGI. The CDR3 totals 16 residues.